This TCR beta chain was sequenced in a study of cytomegalovirus exposure and HLA in healthy donors. Use of 60 Vbeta and 13 Jbeta primers characterized the PCR. The table came from immunoSEQ multiplex PCR; TCRdb's copy has only in-frame clones and leaves some out. This sample carries fewer than 200,000 clones, approximately 80% of them seen once, and the ten largest clones take 0.7% to 0.8%. Germline trimming cut 3 bases from V and 3 bases from J; bases unmatched to any gene: 2. Germline CDR1 reads GTSNPN; CDR2 reads SVGIG (reference sequence). The CDR3 runs 13 residues. The sequenced sample was PBMCs. The chain has TRBV30 and TRBJ1-3; 7 nucleotides line up with TRBD1. The clonotype originates from a female donor in good health and CMV-seronegative. This CDR3 is CAWSYRGGNTIYF. The CDR3 DNA is TGTGCCTGGAGCTACAGGGGTGGAAACACCATATATTTT. The complete variable domain, with remaining parts taken from reference TRBV30 and TRBJ1-3, reads SQTIHQWPATLVQPVGSPLSLECTVEGTSNPNLYWYRQAAGRGLQLLFYSVGIGQISSEVPQNLSASRPQDRQFILSSKKLLLSDSGFYLCAWSYRGGNTIYFGEGSWLTVV.